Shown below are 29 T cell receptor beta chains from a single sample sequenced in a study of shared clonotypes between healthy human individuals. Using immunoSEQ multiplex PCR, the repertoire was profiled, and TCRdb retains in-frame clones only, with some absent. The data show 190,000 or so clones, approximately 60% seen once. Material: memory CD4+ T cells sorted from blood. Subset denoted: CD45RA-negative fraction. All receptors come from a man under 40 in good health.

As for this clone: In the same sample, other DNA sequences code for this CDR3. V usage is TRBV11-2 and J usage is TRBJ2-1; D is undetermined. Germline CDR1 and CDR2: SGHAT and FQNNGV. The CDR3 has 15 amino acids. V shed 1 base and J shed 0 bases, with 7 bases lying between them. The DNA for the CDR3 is TGTGCCAGCAGCTTAGGGGTAGGCTCCTACAATGAGCAGTTCTTC. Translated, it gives CASSLGVGSYNEQFF.

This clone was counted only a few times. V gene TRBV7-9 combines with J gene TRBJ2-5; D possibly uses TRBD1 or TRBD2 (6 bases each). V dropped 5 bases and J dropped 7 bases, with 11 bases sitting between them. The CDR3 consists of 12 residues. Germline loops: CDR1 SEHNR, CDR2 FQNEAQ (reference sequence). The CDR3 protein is CASSAGHGTQYF. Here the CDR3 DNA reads TGTGCCAGCAGCGCGGGACACGGGACCCAGTACTTC.

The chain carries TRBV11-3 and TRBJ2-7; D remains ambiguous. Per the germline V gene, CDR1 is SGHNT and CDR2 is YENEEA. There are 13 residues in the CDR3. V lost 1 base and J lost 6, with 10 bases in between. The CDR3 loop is CASSLGATSEQYF. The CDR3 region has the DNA TGTGCCAGCAGCTTAGGGGCGACAAGCGAGCAGTACTTC. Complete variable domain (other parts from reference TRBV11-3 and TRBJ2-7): EAGVVQSPRYKIIEKKQPVAFWCNPISGHNTLYWYLQNLGQGPELLIRYENEEAVDDSQLPKDRFSAERLKGVDSTLKIQPAELGDSAVYLCASSLGATSEQYFGPGTRLTVT.

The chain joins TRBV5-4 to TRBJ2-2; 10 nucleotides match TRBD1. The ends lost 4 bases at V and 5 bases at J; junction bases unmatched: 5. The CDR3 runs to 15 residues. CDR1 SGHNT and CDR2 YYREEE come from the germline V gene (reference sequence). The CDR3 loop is CASSGRDRGTGELFF. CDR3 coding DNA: TGTGCCAGCAGCGGCCGGGACAGGGGAACCGGGGAGCTGTTTTTT.

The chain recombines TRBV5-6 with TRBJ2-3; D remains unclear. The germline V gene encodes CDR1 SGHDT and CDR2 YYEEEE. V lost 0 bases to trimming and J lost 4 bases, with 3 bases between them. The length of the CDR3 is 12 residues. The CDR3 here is CASSLAADTQYF. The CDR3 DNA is TGTGCCAGCAGCTTGGCGGCAGATACGCAGTATTTT.

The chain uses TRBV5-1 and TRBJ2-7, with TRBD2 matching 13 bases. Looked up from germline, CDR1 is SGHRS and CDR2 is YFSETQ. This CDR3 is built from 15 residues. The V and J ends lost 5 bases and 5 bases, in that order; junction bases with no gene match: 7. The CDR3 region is CASRPRLAGGHEQYF. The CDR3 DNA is TGCGCCAGCAGGCCACGACTAGCGGGAGGCCACGAGCAGTACTTC.

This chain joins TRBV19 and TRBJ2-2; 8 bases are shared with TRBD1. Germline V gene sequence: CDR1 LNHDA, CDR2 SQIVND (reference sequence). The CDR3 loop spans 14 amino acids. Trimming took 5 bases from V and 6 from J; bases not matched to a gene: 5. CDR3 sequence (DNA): TGTGCCAGTAGTGCAACAGGGGGACCCGGGGAGCTGTTTTTT. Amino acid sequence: CASSATGGPGELFF.

The CDR3 is CASRGVGGPYEQYF. The CDR3 nucleotides are TGTGCCAGCAGGGGCGTGGGCGGACCCTACGAGCAGTACTTC. The chain couples TRBV28 to TRBJ2-7; D gene ambiguous. The germline V gene encodes CDR1 MDHEN and CDR2 SYDVKM. Trimming took off 6 bases at V and 2 bases at J, with 14 bases between the two ends. This CDR3 is 14 amino acids long.

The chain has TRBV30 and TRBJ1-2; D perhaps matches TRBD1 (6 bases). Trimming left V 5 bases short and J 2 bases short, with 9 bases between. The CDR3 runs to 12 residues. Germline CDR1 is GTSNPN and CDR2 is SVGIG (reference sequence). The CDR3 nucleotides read TGTGCCTGGGGCGGACAGAACTATGGCTACACCTTC. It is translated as CAWGGQNYGYTF.

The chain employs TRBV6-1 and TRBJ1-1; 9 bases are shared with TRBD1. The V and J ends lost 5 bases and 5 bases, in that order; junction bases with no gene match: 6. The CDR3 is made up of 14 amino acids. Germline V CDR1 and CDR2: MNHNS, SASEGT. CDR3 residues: CASSNTGGRTEAFF. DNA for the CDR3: TGTGCCAGCAGTAATACAGGGGGCCGTACTGAAGCTTTCTTT.

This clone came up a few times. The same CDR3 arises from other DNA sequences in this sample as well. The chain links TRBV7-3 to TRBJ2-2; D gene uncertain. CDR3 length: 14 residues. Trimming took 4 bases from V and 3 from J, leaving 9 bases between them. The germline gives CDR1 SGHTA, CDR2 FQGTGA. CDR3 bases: TGTGCCAGCAGCTCATCCCGAGACACCGGGGAGCTGTTTTTT. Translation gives CASSSSRDTGELFF.

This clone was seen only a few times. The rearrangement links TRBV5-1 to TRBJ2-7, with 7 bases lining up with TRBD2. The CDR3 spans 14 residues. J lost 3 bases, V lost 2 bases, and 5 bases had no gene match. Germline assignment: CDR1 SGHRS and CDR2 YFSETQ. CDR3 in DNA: TGCGCCAGCAGCTTAGGGACTACGAACTACGAGCAGTACTTC. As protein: CASSLGTTNYEQYF.

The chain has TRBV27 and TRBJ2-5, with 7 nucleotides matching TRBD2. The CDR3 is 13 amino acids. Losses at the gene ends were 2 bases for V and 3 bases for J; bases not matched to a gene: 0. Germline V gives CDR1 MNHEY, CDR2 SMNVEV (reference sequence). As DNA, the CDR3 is TGTGCCAGCAGTTTAGGGAGGGAAGAGACCCAGTACTTC. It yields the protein CASSLGREETQYF.

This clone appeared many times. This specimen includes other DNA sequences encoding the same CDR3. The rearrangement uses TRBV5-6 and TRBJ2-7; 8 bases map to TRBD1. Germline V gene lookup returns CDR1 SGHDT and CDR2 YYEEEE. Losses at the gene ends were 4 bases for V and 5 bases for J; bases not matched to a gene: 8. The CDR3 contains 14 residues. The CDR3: CASSKDRVGHEQYF. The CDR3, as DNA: TGTGCCAGCAGCAAGGACAGGGTGGGTCACGAGCAGTACTTC. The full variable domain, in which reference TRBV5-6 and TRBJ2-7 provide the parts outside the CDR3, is DAGVTQSPTHLIKTRGQQVTLRCSPKSGHDTVSWYQQALGQGPQFIFQYYEEEERQRGNFPDRFSGHQFPNYSSELNVNALLLGDSALYLCASSKDRVGHEQYFGPGTRLTVT.

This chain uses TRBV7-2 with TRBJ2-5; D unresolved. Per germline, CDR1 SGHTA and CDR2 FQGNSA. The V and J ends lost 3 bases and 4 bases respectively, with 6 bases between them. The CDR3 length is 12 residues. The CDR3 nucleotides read TGTGCCAGCAGCTTTCCCGGAGAGACCCAGTACTTC. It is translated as CASSFPGETQYF.

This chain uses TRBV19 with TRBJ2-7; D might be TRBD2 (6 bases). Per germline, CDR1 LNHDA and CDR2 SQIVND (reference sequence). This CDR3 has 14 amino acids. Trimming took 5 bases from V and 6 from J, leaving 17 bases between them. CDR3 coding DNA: TGTGCCAGTAGTCATAGCGGAGCTAAGTCCGAGCAGTACTTC. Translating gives CASSHSGAKSEQYF.

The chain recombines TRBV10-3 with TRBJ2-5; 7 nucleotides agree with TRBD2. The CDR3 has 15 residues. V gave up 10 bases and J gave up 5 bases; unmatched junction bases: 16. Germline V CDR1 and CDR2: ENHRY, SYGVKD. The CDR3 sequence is CATRGGRATGETQYF. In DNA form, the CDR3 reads TGTGCCACCCGGGGAGGGAGGGCCACCGGGGAGACCCAGTACTTC.

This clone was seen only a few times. CDR3 amino acids: CASSQGPGWEAFF. Written as DNA, the CDR3 is TGTGCCAGCAGCCAAGGGCCAGGGTGGGAAGCTTTCTTT. The chain recombines TRBV14 with TRBJ1-1, with D perhaps matching TRBD1 (5 bases). With 1 base removed from V and 8 bases from J, the gap between germline ends came to 11 bases. Per the germline V gene, CDR1 is SGHDN and CDR2 is FVKESK. The CDR3 runs to 13 residues.

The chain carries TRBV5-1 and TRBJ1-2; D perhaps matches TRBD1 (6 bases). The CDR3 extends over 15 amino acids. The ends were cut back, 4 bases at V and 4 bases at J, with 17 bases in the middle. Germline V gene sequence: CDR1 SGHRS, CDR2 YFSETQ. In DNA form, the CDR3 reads TGCGCCAGCAGCCCCGGAACAGGGTTTGTCTATGGCTACACCTTC. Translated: CASSPGTGFVYGYTF.

The CDR3 sequence is CASSPRAGELFF. The CDR3 nucleotides read TGTGCCAGCAGCCCTCGAGCGGGGGAGCTGTTTTTT. The V and J genes are TRBV6-5 and TRBJ2-2; unclear D gene. CDR1 and CDR2 (germline): MNHEY, SVGAGI. The CDR3 is 12 residues long. V was trimmed by 6 bases and J by 8 bases, leaving 10 bases between them.

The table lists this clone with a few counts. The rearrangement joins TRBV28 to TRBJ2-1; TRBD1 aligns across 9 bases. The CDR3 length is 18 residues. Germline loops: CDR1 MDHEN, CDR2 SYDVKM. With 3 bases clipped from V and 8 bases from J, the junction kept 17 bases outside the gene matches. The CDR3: CASSFLVDLGQGRHEQFF. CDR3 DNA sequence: TGTGCCAGCAGTTTCCTCGTAGATTTGGGACAGGGTCGTCATGAGCAGTTCTTC.

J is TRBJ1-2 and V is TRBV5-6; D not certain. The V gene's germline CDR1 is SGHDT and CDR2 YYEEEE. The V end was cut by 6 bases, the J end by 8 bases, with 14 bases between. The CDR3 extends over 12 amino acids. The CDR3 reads CASMRTLEGYTF. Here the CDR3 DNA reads TGTGCCAGCATGAGGACTCTAGAGGGCTACACCTTC.

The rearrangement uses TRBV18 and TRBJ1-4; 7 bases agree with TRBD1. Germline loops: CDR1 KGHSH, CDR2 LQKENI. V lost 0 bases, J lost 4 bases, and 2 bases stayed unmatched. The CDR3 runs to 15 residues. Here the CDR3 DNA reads TGTGCCAGCTCACCACCGGGACAGTATAATGAAAAACTGTTTTTT. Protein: CASSPPGQYNEKLFF.

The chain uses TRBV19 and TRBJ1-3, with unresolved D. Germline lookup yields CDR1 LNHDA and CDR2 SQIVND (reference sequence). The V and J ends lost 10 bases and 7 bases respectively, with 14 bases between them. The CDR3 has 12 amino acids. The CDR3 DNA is TGTGCCATCACCAACCTCCGGAACACCATATATTTT. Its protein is CAITNLRNTIYF.

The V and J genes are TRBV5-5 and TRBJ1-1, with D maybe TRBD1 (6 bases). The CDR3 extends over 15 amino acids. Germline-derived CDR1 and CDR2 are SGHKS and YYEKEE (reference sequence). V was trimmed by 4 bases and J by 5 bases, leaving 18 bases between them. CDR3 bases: TGTGCCAGCAGCGCCAACCTCAGGGGTCCGACTGAAGCTTTCTTT. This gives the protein CASSANLRGPTEAFF. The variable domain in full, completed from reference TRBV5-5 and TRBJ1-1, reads DAGVTQSPTHLIKTRGQQVTLRCSPISGHKSVSWYQQVLGQGPQFIFQYYEKEERGRGNFPDRFSARQFPNYSSELNVNALLLGDSALYLCASSANLRGPTEAFFGQGTRLTVV.

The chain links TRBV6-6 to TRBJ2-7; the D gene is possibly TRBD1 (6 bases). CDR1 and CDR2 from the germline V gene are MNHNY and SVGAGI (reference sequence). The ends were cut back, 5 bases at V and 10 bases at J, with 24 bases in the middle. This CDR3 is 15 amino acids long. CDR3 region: CASSPIGGDRTRQYF. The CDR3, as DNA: TGTGCCAGCAGTCCTATAGGGGGTGACAGGACCCGTCAGTACTTC.

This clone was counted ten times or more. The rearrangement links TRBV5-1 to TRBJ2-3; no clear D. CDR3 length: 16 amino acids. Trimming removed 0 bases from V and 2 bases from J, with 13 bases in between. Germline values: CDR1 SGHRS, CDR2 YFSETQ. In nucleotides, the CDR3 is TGCGCCAGCAGCTTGGCCCAGGACCCACTCACAGATACGCAGTATTTT. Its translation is CASSLAQDPLTDTQYF.

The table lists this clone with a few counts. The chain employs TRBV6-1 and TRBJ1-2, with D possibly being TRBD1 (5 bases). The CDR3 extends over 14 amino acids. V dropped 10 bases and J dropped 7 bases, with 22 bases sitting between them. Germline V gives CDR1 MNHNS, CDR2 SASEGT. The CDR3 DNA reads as TGTGCCACCTCTCGGGACCTACATAGTGGTGGCTACACCTTC. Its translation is CATSRDLHSGGYTF.

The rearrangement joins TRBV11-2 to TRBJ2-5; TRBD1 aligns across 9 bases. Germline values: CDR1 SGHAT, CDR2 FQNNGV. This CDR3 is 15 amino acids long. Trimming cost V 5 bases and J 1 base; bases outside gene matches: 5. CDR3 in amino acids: CASSPGTGTQETQYF. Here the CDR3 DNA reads TGTGCCAGCAGCCCCGGGACAGGGACCCAAGAGACCCAGTACTTC.